Listed below are T cell receptor beta chains from one sample, sequenced in a study of patients and donors after allogeneic stem cell transplantation. TCRdb processed the RT-PCR reads anew with MiXCR; each CDR3 protein has one entry. The sample lists about 960,000 distinct CDR3 sequences, more than 15% occurring once. Sequencing was done on a sample of blood, either unsorted or a sorted T cell fraction (not recorded which). These receptor sequences come from a human donor who was either an allogeneic HSCT recipient or a stem cell or donor lymphocyte infusion donor (not recorded which). It is not recorded whose cells these are; they may come from a transplant donor. The CDR3 runs from the conserved cysteine through the conserved F or W. D genes are given only for firm matches. Expanded clones get a size class; other rows say once, few or many, or leave the size out.

TRBD2,TRBJ2-2,TRBV9,NA,CASSDGRGTGELFF,TGTGCCAGCAGCGACGGGAGGGGAACCGGGGAGCTGTTTTTT
NA,TRBJ2-1,TRBV5-1,NA,CASSSQPGRNEQFF,TGCGCCAGCAGCTCCCAGCCCGGCCGAAATGAGCAGTTCTTC
NA,TRBJ1-2,TRBV7-8,few,CASSLVTVGYGYTF,TGTGCCAGCAGCTTAGTCACGGTGGGGTATGGCTACACCTTC
NA,TRBJ1-2,TRBV4-1,few,CASSQGAGIGYGYTF,TGCGCCAGCAGCCAAGGGGCAGGGATCGGCTATGGCTACACCTTC
TRBD2,TRBJ2-1,TRBV5-4,few,CASSLRGGGSHGTYNEQFF,TGTGCCAGCAGCTTGCGTGGCGGGGGGTCTCACGGGACTTACAATGAGCAGTTCTTC
NA,TRBJ1-5,TRBV7-2,NA,CASSTPNQPQHF,TGTGCCAGCAGCACACCGAATCAGCCCCAGCATTTT
NA,TRBJ2-3,TRBV30,NA,CAWSVRADTQYF,TGTGCCTGGAGTGTACGGGCAGATACGCAGTATTTT
NA,TRBJ2-2,TRBV7-9,NA,CASSPWRAGGELFF,TGTGCCAGCAGCCCTTGGAGGGCCGGCGGGGAGCTGTTTTTT
NA,TRBJ1-4,TRBV6-1,few,CASSQTQGHEKLFF,TGTGCCAGCAGTCAGACCCAGGGGCATGAAAAACTGTTTTTT
TRBD1,TRBJ1-2,TRBV29-1,NA,CSALPFGQAILDYGYTF,TGCAGCGCTCTACCCTTCGGACAGGCAATATTGGACTATGGCTACACCTTC
NA,TRBJ1-3,TRBV10-2,few,CASRDSAGNTIYF,TGCGCCAGCAGGGACAGCGCTGGAAACACCATATATTTT
TRBD1,TRBJ2-5,TRBV7-8,NA,CASSFLEGYRGF,TGTGCCAGCAGCTTCCTAGAAGGGTACAGGGGCTTC
NA,TRBJ2-7,TRBV12-3/TRBV12-4,NA,CASSSDSLIYEQYF,TGTGCCAGCAGTTCGGACAGCCTCATCTACGAGCAGTACTTC
NA,TRBJ2-2,TRBV20-1,NA,CSAFLTANTGELFF,TGCAGTGCTTTTTTGACAGCGAACACCGGGGAGCTGTTTTTT
NA,TRBJ1-1,TRBV29-1,NA,CSVEDLYTEAFF,TGCAGCGTTGAAGATCTCTACACTGAAGCTTTCTTT
NA,TRBJ2-3,TRBV7-2,NA,CASSPGTLRGPDTQYF,TGTGCCAGCAGCCCCGGGACACTTAGGGGCCCAGATACGCAGTATTTT
TRBD2,TRBJ2-7,TRBV6-2/TRBV6-3,NA,CASSYDSGGSYEQYF,TGTGCCAGCAGTTACGACAGCGGGGGCTCCTACGAGCAGTACTTC
TRBD1,TRBJ2-2,TRBV6-5,few,CASSYSYLGTGVNTGELFF,TGTGCCAGCAGTTACTCGTATCTCGGGACAGGGGTGAACACCGGGGAGCTGTTTTTT
TRBD1,TRBJ2-2,TRBV13,NA,CASSSRGPKGVGELFF,TGTGCCAGCAGCTCCAGGGGGCCCAAGGGAGTCGGGGAGCTGTTTTTT
NA,TRBJ2-5,TRBV5-1,few,CASSPGFETQYF,TGCGCCAGCAGCCCAGGTTTTGAGACCCAGTACTTC
NA,TRBJ1-5,TRBV7-3,NA,CASSLSGDRSQPQHF,TGTGCCAGCAGCTTATCAGGGGACCGCAGTCAGCCCCAGCATTTT
NA,TRBJ2-1,TRBV12-3/TRBV12-4,NA,CASSLKQNIYNEQFF,TGTGCCAGCAGTTTAAAGCAGAATATTTACAATGAGCAGTTCTTC
NA,TRBJ2-7,TRBV21-1,NA,CASSRGQLLFSSYEQYF,TGTGCCAGCAGCCGGGGACAGCTTCTATTTAGCTCCTACGAGCAGTACTTC
NA,TRBJ1-2,TRBV11-2,NA,CASSHRRDPYGYTF,TGTGCCAGCAGCCACCGGAGGGACCCCTATGGCTACACCTTC
NA,TRBJ2-1,TRBV2,NA,CASSEVRTHNEQFF,TGTGCCAGCAGTGAAGTACGGACGCACAATGAGCAGTTCTTC
NA,TRBJ2-3,TRBV20-1,few,CSASTSLYNTDTQYF,TGCAGTGCTAGTACCAGCCTGTACAACACAGATACGCAGTATTTT
NA,TRBJ1-1,TRBV12-3/TRBV12-4,few,CASSREQYTEAFF,TGTGCCAGCAGTAGAGAACAGTACACTGAAGCTTTCTTT
NA,TRBJ2-7,TRBV3-1,few,CASSQEGRIYEQYF,TGTGCCAGCAGCCAAGAGGGGAGAATCTACGAGCAGTACTTC